This T cell receptor beta chain was captured in a study of metastatic and nonmetastatic thyroid tumors. Study-level background: Thyroid patients, malignant and benign, had repertoires compared across blood and tumor or nodule tissue.

Regarding the study as a whole: In blood and tumor, TCR beta diversity was reportedly significantly higher in malignant thyroid tumors than in benign nodules.

Treatment of any kind had been given to no patient before thyroid surgery. J lost 6 bases, V lost 0 bases, and 3 bases had no gene match. Germline assignment: CDR1 LGHNA and CDR2 YSLEER. CDR3 size: 14 residues. This clone was counted many times. Its matching antigen is unknown. As handled by the study authors: CDR3 differences across clinicopathological groups were used to build a distant-metastasis classifier for papillary thyroid cancer. TCRdb re-called the PCR reads with MiXCR. For this entry, the V and J calls and clone size follow TCRdb and not the study's own pipeline. The sample yields tens of thousands of clones, roughly 13% seen once.

The genes are TRBV4-3 and TRBJ1-2; 8 bases agree with TRBD1. Material for sequencing was blood. The clonotype comes from a female donor with papillary thyroid cancer or a benign thyroid nodule (not recorded which). Some clones in this sample may be carry-over from other donors' samples. CDR3 region: CASSQDQGANGYTF. In nucleotides, the CDR3 is TGCGCCAGCAGCCAAGATCAGGGGGCGAATGGCTACACCTTC.